These 23 T cell receptor beta chains were sequenced from one sample in a study of shared clonotypes between healthy human individuals. Sequencing used immunoSEQ multiplex PCR; TCRdb keeps in-frame clones, though not all of them. The sample includes about 2.3 million clones, approximately 93% of them seen just once. The material sequenced was naive CD4+ T cells from PBMCs. Subset here: CD45RA+ positively selected. The receptors were gathered from a man younger than 35 in good health. Some clones in this sample may be carry-over from other donors' samples.

The gene calls are TRBV7-2 and TRBJ2-7; 7 bases fit TRBD1. The CDR3 loop spans 15 amino acids. With V trimmed by 5 bases and J by 3 bases, 10 bases remained unmatched. Germline CDR1 and CDR2: SGHTA and FQGNSA. CDR3 DNA: TGTGCCAGCAGCCCTCAGGTAGGGGGCTACTACGAGCAGTACTTC. Translation gives CASSPQVGGYYEQYF.

V gene TRBV7-2 combines with J gene TRBJ2-7; a possible D gene is TRBD2 (6 bases). This CDR3 spans 15 amino acids. Germline V gene sequence: CDR1 SGHTA, CDR2 FQGNSA. Between the trimmed V and J ends, which lost 5 bases and 4 bases, there was a span of 18 bases. The CDR3 DNA is TGTGCCAGCAGCCAAACGGCGGGACCAACGTACGAGCAGTACTTC. Translation gives CASSQTAGPTYEQYF.

DNA for the CDR3: TGTGCCATCAGTGAGTCAACTCCTGCCGGGGATACGCAGTATTTT. Protein: CAISESTPAGDTQYF. The chain has TRBV10-3 and TRBJ2-3; D call uncertain. Germline CDR1 reads ENHRY; CDR2 reads SYGVKD. The length of the CDR3 is 15 residues. V lost 0 bases and J lost 6, with 13 bases in between.

The chain carries TRBV27 and TRBJ2-2; tentatively, D is TRBD1 (6 bases). V was trimmed by 7 bases and J by 2 bases, leaving 11 bases between them. Germline V gene data show CDR1 as MNHEY and CDR2 as SMNVEV (reference sequence). This CDR3 spans 14 amino acids. For the CDR3, the DNA is TGTGCCAGCAATAAGACAGGAAACACCGGGGAGCTGTTTTTT. Protein sequence: CASNKTGNTGELFF.

The V gene is TRBV9, the J gene TRBJ2-3; TRBD2 matches at 11 bases. CDR1 and CDR2 (germline): SGDLS, YYNGEE. The junction had 8 bases not matched to a gene; V was cut back by 5 bases and J by 6 bases. This CDR3 spans 15 amino acids. The CDR3 is CASSLTSGSPDTQYF. The CDR3 DNA follows: TGTGCCAGCAGTTTAACTAGCGGGAGCCCCGATACGCAGTATTTT.

The chain combines TRBV28 with TRBJ1-2, with D possibly being TRBD1 (5 bases). Trimming took off 2 bases at V and 4 bases at J, with 17 bases between the two ends. The germline gives CDR1 MDHEN, CDR2 SYDVKM. The CDR3 loop spans 16 amino acids. CDR3 coding DNA: TGTGCCAGCAGTTTAGGAGGGGCGGGAGACCTCTATGGCTACACCTTC. It translates to CASSLGGAGDLYGYTF.

The chain uses TRBV10-3 and TRBJ1-4; D is perhaps TRBD1 (5 bases). Germline values: CDR1 ENHRY, CDR2 SYGVKD. The CDR3 consists of 14 residues. Trimming left V 3 bases short and J 7 bases short, with 12 bases between. CDR3 sequence reads: CAISDREGSEKLFF. For the CDR3, the DNA is TGTGCCATCAGTGACAGGGAGGGGTCTGAAAAACTGTTTTTT.

The chain links TRBV19 to TRBJ2-1; D ambiguous. This CDR3 has 14 amino acids. In germline, CDR1 is LNHDA, CDR2 SQIVND (reference sequence). Trimming cost V 1 base and J 5 bases, with 9 bases left between them. Here the CDR3 reads CASSIVFPNNEQFF. The CDR3 region has the DNA TGTGCCAGTAGTATAGTATTTCCGAACAATGAGCAGTTCTTC.

The J gene is TRBJ2-3, the V gene TRBV9, with D perhaps matching TRBD1 (5 bases). V was pared by 3 bases and J by 5 bases, with 13 bases between. The CDR3 totals 14 residues. Per germline, CDR1 SGDLS and CDR2 YYNGEE. The CDR3 is CASSAGPQGDTQYF. CDR3 DNA sequence: TGTGCCAGCAGCGCGGGCCCCCAGGGAGATACGCAGTATTTT.

The V gene is TRBV30, the J gene TRBJ2-3; TRBD2 is a possible D gene (5 bases). CDR3 length: 14 residues. Germline-derived CDR1 and CDR2 are GTSNPN and SVGIG (reference sequence). With 4 bases removed from V and 0 bases from J, the gap between germline ends came to 11 bases. The CDR3 sequence: CAWKGGLSTDTQYF. As DNA, the CDR3 is TGTGCCTGGAAGGGCGGACTGAGCACAGATACGCAGTATTTT.

V gene TRBV7-9 combines with J gene TRBJ2-5; 9 bases map to TRBD1. The V segment lost 3 bases and the J segment 5 bases; nucleotides outside the gene matches: 13. Germline assignment: CDR1 SEHNR and CDR2 FQNEAQ (reference sequence). CDR3 length equals 17 residues. CDR3 DNA sequence: TGTGCCAGCAGCTTCACCGGGACAGGGCTTCTCGGGGAGACCCAGTACTTC. Its protein product is CASSFTGTGLLGETQYF.

J is TRBJ2-3 and V is TRBV7-9; no firm D call. There are 14 residues in the CDR3. Germline V CDR1 and CDR2: SEHNR, FQNEAQ (reference sequence). The germline V and J ends were trimmed by 5 bases and 6 bases, with 15 bases remaining between them. CDR3 nucleotides: TGTGCCAGCAGCGATTTTACGGTTTGGGATACGCAGTATTTT. Its protein product is CASSDFTVWDTQYF.

This rearrangement joins TRBV6-1 to TRBJ2-7, with TRBD2 identical over 10 bases. The junction had 5 bases not matched to a gene; V was cut back by 0 bases and J by 3 bases. Germline loops: CDR1 MNHNS, CDR2 SASEGT. This CDR3 has 16 amino acids. The CDR3 loop is CASSEARASGSYEQYF. CDR3 bases: TGTGCCAGCAGTGAAGCGCGGGCTAGCGGGAGCTACGAGCAGTACTTC.

Points on this clone: Different DNA sequences within this sample yield the same CDR3. This rearrangement joins TRBV9 to TRBJ2-7; a possible D gene is TRBD1 (6 bases). V was shortened by 0 bases and J by 7 bases, with 11 bases between the two germline ends. This CDR3 is built from 13 residues. CDR1 is SGDLS, CDR2 YYNGEE, per germline. The CDR3 bases are TGTGCCAGCAGCGTAGTTGGGGGCGGGGAGCAGTACTTC. Translation gives CASSVVGGGEQYF. The full variable domain, in which reference TRBV9 and TRBJ2-7 provide the parts outside the CDR3, is DSGVTQTPKHLITATGQRVTLRCSPRSGDLSVYWYQQSLDQGLQFLIQYYNGEERAKGNILERFSAQQFPDLHSELNLSSLELGDSALYFCASSVVGGGEQYFGPGTRLTVT.

V and J are TRBV5-1 and TRBJ2-1; D is perhaps TRBD2 (5 bases). Germline loops: CDR1 SGHRS, CDR2 YFSETQ. V lost 0 bases to trimming and J lost 8 bases, with 12 bases between them. The CDR3 totals 14 residues. As DNA, the CDR3 is TGCGCCAGCAGCTTGGGGGCGCTCGGGGATGAGCAGTTCTTC. This gives the protein CASSLGALGDEQFF.

This sequence joins TRBV7-9 and TRBJ1-2; 10 bases are a match to TRBD1. This CDR3 comprises 18 residues. V was clipped by 3 bases and J by 6 bases; unmatched bases: 16. Germline V gives CDR1 SEHNR, CDR2 FQNEAQ (reference sequence). CDR3 in DNA: TGTGCCAGCAGCTTTAGGGTGCCGGGGACAGGGGCGTTTCATGGCTACACCTTC. It yields the protein CASSFRVPGTGAFHGYTF.

The rearrangement uses TRBV7-3 and TRBJ2-5, with D uncertain. The CDR3 is 12 residues long. In germline, CDR1 is SGHTA, CDR2 FQGTGA. Trimming took 2 bases from V and 5 from J, leaving 6 bases between them. CDR3 sequence (DNA): TGTGCCAGCAGCTTAGGAGTGGAGACCCAGTACTTC. Its translation is CASSLGVETQYF.

This clone was counted only a few times. This rearrangement joins TRBV7-2 to TRBJ2-7, with D possibly being TRBD1 (6 bases). The germline V and J ends were trimmed by 4 bases and 5 bases, with 15 bases remaining between them. The CDR3 covers 14 residues. Germline V gene data show CDR1 as SGHTA and CDR2 as FQGNSA. CDR3 nucleotides: TGTGCCAGCAGCTCCTTTCAGGGGAGCCACGAGCAGTACTTC. This sequence encodes CASSSFQGSHEQYF.

The V and J genes are TRBV5-6 and TRBJ2-7, with D maybe TRBD2 (5 bases). The ends were cut back, 2 bases at V and 2 bases at J, with 14 bases in the middle. Germline assignment: CDR1 SGHDT and CDR2 YYEEEE. The CDR3 loop spans 15 amino acids. CDR3 protein: CASSFIGDRTYEQYF. The CDR3, as DNA: TGTGCCAGCAGCTTTATCGGGGATAGGACCTACGAGCAGTACTTC.

A word on this clone: The same CDR3 arises from other DNA sequences in this sample as well. V and J are TRBV5-1 and TRBJ2-1, with 11 bases identical to TRBD2. CDR3 length equals 15 residues. Germline CDR1 reads SGHRS; CDR2 reads YFSETQ. Trimming cost V 2 bases and J 6 bases; bases outside gene matches: 4. CDR3 in DNA: TGCGCCAGCAGCTTCCTAGCGGGAGGACCCAATGAGCAGTTCTTC. Amino acids: CASSFLAGGPNEQFF.

The genes are TRBV29-1 and TRBJ2-1; D may match TRBD1 or TRBD2 (5 bases each). This CDR3 comprises 13 residues. The V end was cut by 3 bases, the J end by 6 bases, with 12 bases between. Germline CDR1 reads SQVTM; CDR2 reads ANQGSEA. The CDR3 loop is CSVDIVGTNEQFF. CDR3 coding DNA: TGCAGCGTTGACATCGTGGGGACCAATGAGCAGTTCTTC.

The chain is built from TRBV5-6 and TRBJ2-5; weak D call: TRBD1 (6 bases). TRBJ2-7 matches the DNA end more closely, so the J call is doubtful. CDR1 SGHDT and CDR2 YYEEEE come from the germline V gene. The CDR3 runs to 15 residues. The CDR3 DNA reads as TGTGCCAGCAGCTTGACAGGGAACTTTAACTACGAGCAGTACTTC. This encodes CASSLTGNFNYEQYF.

The chain is built from TRBV5-4 and TRBJ1-2; TRBD1 matches at 7 bases. Germline loops: CDR1 SGHNT, CDR2 YYREEE (reference sequence). The CDR3 has 15 residues. Trimming at V came to 4 bases and at J to 8 bases, leaving 14 bases not matched to a gene. CDR3 loop: CASSRTQQGRSGYTF. Here the CDR3 DNA reads TGTGCCAGCAGCCGCACTCAACAGGGGCGTAGCGGCTACACCTTC.